These 31 T cell receptor beta chains originate from one sample sequenced in a study of human T cells and chemical hapten exposure. Described time point: patch test 3, about 24 weeks after DPC sensitization. The treatment denotes: therapeutic diphenylcyclopropenone sensitization with weekly scalp DPC. TCRdb recomputed calls from the RACE reads with MiXCR, one row per CDR3 protein. The sample contains some 84,000 distinct CDR3 sequences, 11% of which appear only once. This specimen consisted of whole blood, obtained in connection with sensitization to the hapten diphenylcyclopropenone (DPC). Receptors were obtained from a woman between 50 and 59 years old with alopecia areata. Some clones in this sample may be carry-over from other donors' samples.

This clonotype was recorded at least ten times. This chain uses TRBV2 with TRBJ2-7; maybe TRBD1 (5 bases). Germline V lookup: CDR1 SNHLY, CDR2 FYNNEI. V was pared by 5 bases and J by 2 bases, with 13 bases between. This CDR3 comprises 14 residues. The CDR3 is CASSRTSQAYEQYF. The CDR3 nucleotides read TGTGCCAGCAGTAGGACAAGCCAGGCCTACGAGCAGTACTTC.

The genes are TRBV7-3 and TRBJ2-1; a possible D gene is TRBD2 (5 bases). The CDR3 has 16 residues. V dropped 1 base and J dropped 9 bases, with 19 bases sitting between them. CDR1 and CDR2 (germline): SGHTA, FQGTGA. The CDR3 DNA reads TGTGCCAGCAGCTTAAACCTTTGGACTCCTGCCACTGAGCAGTTCTTC. Translation: CASSLNLWTPATEQFF.

This clonotype showed up many times. This rearrangement joins TRBV29-1 to TRBJ2-7; TRBD2 might be the D (5 bases). The CDR3 sequence is 13 residues long. From germline, CDR1 is SQVTM and CDR2 ANQGSEA. Deletions cut 6 bases from V and 6 bases from J, with 18 bases between. CDR3 region: CSVKVAGLGEQYF. In nucleotides, the CDR3 is TGCAGCGTGAAGGTCGCCGGACTCGGCGAGCAGTACTTC.

The rearrangement uses TRBV10-3 and TRBJ2-7, with TRBD2 matching 13 bases. Germline CDR1 ENHRY, CDR2 SYGVKD. CDR3 length: 15 residues. Losses at the gene ends were 10 bases for V and 1 base for J; bases not matched to a gene: 7. The CDR3 loop reads CATGTSGTMSYEQYF. As DNA, the CDR3 is TGTGCCACCGGGACTAGCGGGACAATGTCCTACGAGCAGTACTTC.

This clonotype was detected ten times or more. J is TRBJ2-1 and V is TRBV4-2; 8 bases align to TRBD2. The CDR3 contains 15 residues. Germline loops: CDR1 LGHNA, CDR2 YNFKEQ. Germline trimming cut 0 bases from V and 8 bases from J; bases unmatched to any gene: 6. DNA of the CDR3: TGTGCCAGCAGCCAAGAGGACGGGAGGGAGCATGAGCAGTTCTTC. As protein: CASSQEDGREHEQFF.

This clonotype was seen many times. At one end, the junction sequence differs from germline, possibly due to a read error. J is TRBJ2-1 and V is TRBV6-2 or TRBV6-3; TRBD2 might be the D (5 bases). The CDR3 is 16 amino acids. Germline V gene lookup returns CDR1 MNHEY and CDR2 SVGEGT. This CDR3 is CASSSLSRESGNEQFF. CDR3 DNA: TGTGCCAGCAGTTCTCTCTCGAGGGAGTCCGGCAATGAGCAATTCTTC.

Only a few counts were recorded for this clonotype. This chain connects TRBV5-1 to TRBJ1-5; D perhaps matches TRBD1 (5 bases). Germline lookup yields CDR1 SGHRS and CDR2 YFSETQ. The CDR3 consists of 15 residues. V dropped 1 base and J dropped 4 bases, with 12 bases sitting between them. The CDR3 region has the DNA TGCGCCAGCAGCTTGCCGATCGAGGGGAATCAGCCCCAGCATTTT. It is translated as CASSLPIEGNQPQHF.

The chain combines TRBV29-1 with TRBJ1-2; the match to TRBD1 covers 7 bases. This CDR3 region has 12 residues. V gave up 4 bases and J gave up 4 bases; unmatched junction bases: 3. Germline lookup yields CDR1 SQVTM and CDR2 ANQGSEA. The DNA for the CDR3 is TGCAGCGTTGTGACAGGGCGCTATGGCTACACCTTC. It translates to CSVVTGRYGYTF.

The table lists this clonotype with many counts. The V gene is TRBV5-1, the J gene TRBJ2-2, with TRBD2 matching 7 bases. Germline assignment: CDR1 SGHRS and CDR2 YFSETQ. V gave up 4 bases and J gave up 7 bases; unmatched junction bases: 16. This CDR3 has 17 residues. CDR3 sequence: CASSPPLGGRENGELFF. The CDR3 nucleotides read TGCGCCAGCAGCCCCCCTCTGGGGGGGAGGGAGAACGGGGAGCTGTTTTTT.

There are many counts of this clonotype. The chain joins TRBV9 to TRBJ2-1; 7 positions match TRBD1. The CDR3 runs to 15 residues. Germline CDR1 is SGDLS and CDR2 is YYNGEE. The junction had 7 bases not matched to a gene; V was cut back by 3 bases and J by 4 bases. CDR3 protein: CASSGRTTGYNEQFF. The CDR3 DNA sequence: TGTGCCAGCAGCGGTCGAACGACAGGGTACAATGAGCAGTTCTTC.

This clonotype was observed many times. The V gene is TRBV29-1, the J gene TRBJ2-7; TRBD1 aligns across 9 bases. The CDR3 runs to 14 residues. Germline V gives CDR1 SQVTM, CDR2 ANQGSEA. With V trimmed by 5 bases and J by 2 bases, 7 bases remained unmatched. The CDR3 loop is CSVLDRGTTYEQYF. CDR3 sequence (DNA): TGCAGCGTTTTGGACAGGGGAACAACCTACGAGCAGTACTTC.

This clonotype occurred many times. The genes are TRBV20-1 and TRBJ1-5; D possibly corresponds to TRBD1 (6 bases). The V end lost 0 bases, the J end lost 6 bases, and 12 bases lay between the germline ends. Per the germline V gene, CDR1 is DFQATT and CDR2 is SNEGSKA (reference sequence). CDR3 size: 14 residues. The CDR3 coding sequence is TGCAGTGCTAGAGATCTATCAGGGGCTCAGCCCCAGCATTTT. Protein sequence: CSARDLSGAQPQHF.

This clonotype was seen ten or more times. This chain uses TRBV4-1 with TRBJ2-7, with D perhaps TRBD1 (5 bases). CDR3 size: 15 residues. Trimming stripped 0 bases from V and 5 bases from J, with 14 bases between. Germline CDR1 MGHRA, CDR2 YSYEKL. Here the CDR3 reads CASSQDGPLGHEQYF. CDR3 sequence (DNA): TGCGCCAGCAGCCAAGACGGCCCCTTGGGGCACGAGCAGTACTTC.

This clonotype was detected ten times or more. The rearrangement links TRBV18 to TRBJ2-5; TRBD2 agrees at 8 bases. CDR1 is KGHSH and CDR2 is LQKENI in the germline V gene. This CDR3 has 13 residues. V lost 3 bases to trimming and J lost 5 bases; unmatched junction nucleotides: 2. The CDR3 loop reads CASSPGLDETQYF. For the CDR3, the DNA is TGTGCCAGCTCACCGGGACTAGACGAGACCCAGTACTTC. The whole variable domain, remainder taken from reference TRBV18 and TRBJ2-5, is NAGVMQNPRHLVRRRGQEARLRCSPMKGHSHVYWYRQLPEEGLKFMVYLQKENIIDESGMPKERFSAEFPKEGPSILRIQQVVRGDSAAYFCASSPGLDETQYFGPGTRLLVL.

This clonotype showed up just a few times. The chain uses TRBV19 and TRBJ1-5; D gene unclear. Germline values: CDR1 LNHDA, CDR2 SQIVND (reference sequence). Trimming took off 9 bases at V and 0 bases at J, with 12 bases between the two ends. This CDR3 contains 14 residues. As DNA, the CDR3 is TGTGCCAGCCGACCCCGGGGTAGCAATCAGCCCCAGCATTTT. It specifies CASRPRGSNQPQHF. The whole variable domain, filled in from reference TRBV19 and TRBJ1-5, reads DGGITQSPKYLFRKEGQNVTLSCEQNLNHDAMYWYRQDPGQGLRLIYYSQIVNDFQKGDIAEGYSVSREKKESFPLTVTSAQKNPTAFYLCASRPRGSNQPQHFGDGTRLSIL.

There are many counts of this clonotype. The V and J genes are TRBV7-3 and TRBJ2-7; 10 bases align to TRBD2. Germline V gene sequence: CDR1 SGHTA, CDR2 FQGTGA. Losses at the gene ends were 5 bases for V and 3 bases for J; bases not matched to a gene: 4. The CDR3 has 14 residues. The CDR3 DNA sequence: TGTGCCAGCAGCCCTACTAGCGGGATCTACGAGCAGTACTTC. Residues: CASSPTSGIYEQYF.

This clonotype appeared many times. The chain recombines TRBV19 with TRBJ1-5, with a possible D match to TRBD1 (5 bases). V lost 2 bases and J 6 bases, leaving 14 bases between the germline ends. The CDR3 spans 15 residues. CDR1 LNHDA and CDR2 SQIVND come from the germline V gene (reference sequence). CDR3 sequence: CASSIRGEGSQPQHF. CDR3 coding DNA: TGTGCCAGTAGTATAAGGGGCGAAGGGAGTCAGCCCCAGCATTTT.

The chain uses TRBV7-3 and TRBJ2-7, with 7 bases aligning to TRBD1. The CDR3 is 15 amino acids. With V trimmed by 2 bases and J by 2 bases, 6 bases remained unmatched. CDR1 is SGHTA and CDR2 is FQGTGA in the germline V gene. The CDR3, as DNA: TGTGCCAGCAGCTTAGGCAGGGGGACCCCCTACGAGCAGTACTTC. Its protein is CASSLGRGTPYEQYF.

This clonotype was seen a handful of times. This chain connects TRBV3-1 to TRBJ1-2; tentatively, D is TRBD1 (6 bases). This CDR3 spans 14 amino acids. CDR1 and CDR2 (germline): LGHDT, YNNKEL (reference sequence). V gave up 2 bases and J gave up 8 bases, with 15 bases separating them. CDR3 sequence reads: CASSQWIQGLGYTF. CDR3 coding DNA: TGTGCCAGCAGCCAATGGATACAGGGATTGGGCTACACCTTC.

The sample holds many counts of this clonotype. The CDR3 nucleotides read TGTGCCAGCAGTGAAGAGATCGTGGGCAATCAGCCCCAGCATTTT. Its translation: CASSEEIVGNQPQHF. The chain uses TRBV2 and TRBJ1-5, with no clear D. Germline CDR1 reads SNHLY; CDR2 reads FYNNEI. The CDR3 is 15 amino acids. The V end was cut by 1 base, the J end by 2 bases, with 9 bases between.

This clonotype appeared a few times. The chain has TRBV20-1 and TRBJ2-5; TRBD1 aligns across 8 bases. There are 12 residues in the CDR3. Losses at the gene ends were 5 bases for V and 5 bases for J; bases not matched to a gene: 4. CDR1 and CDR2 from the germline V gene are DFQATT and SNEGSKA (reference sequence). CDR3 nucleotides: TGCAGTGCTCCAGGGGGCGAGGAGACCCAGTACTTC. Amino acids: CSAPGGEETQYF.

To note about this clonotype: A read error may produce the germline difference seen at one junction end. The rearrangement joins TRBV11-2 to TRBJ2-3; D perhaps matches TRBD2 (5 bases). Germline values: CDR1 SGHAT, CDR2 FQNNGV. The CDR3 extends over 15 amino acids. CDR3 nucleotide sequence: TGTACCAGCAGCTTAGATCGCCGGGGAACAGATACGCAGTATTTT. It translates to CTSSLDRRGTDTQYF.

This CDR3 is CASSKGGDSYNEQFF. In nucleotides, the CDR3 is TGCGCCAGCAGCAAAGGGGGAGACTCCTACAATGAGCAGTTCTTC. The chain uses TRBV5-1 and TRBJ2-1; tentative D call: TRBD1 (6 bases). V was pared by 4 bases and J by 0 bases, with 11 bases between. Per germline, CDR1 SGHRS and CDR2 YFSETQ. CDR3 length: 15 amino acids.

The gene calls are TRBV6-1 and TRBJ1-6; D is unclear. The CDR3 spans 13 residues. V shed 2 bases and J shed 8 bases, with 7 bases lying between them. Germline values: CDR1 MNHNS, CDR2 SASEGT. The CDR3 coding sequence is TGTGCCAGCAGTGAAAGGGCGGATTCACCCCTCCACTTT. Translated: CASSERADSPLHF.

This chain links TRBV4-2 with TRBJ2-5; weak D call: TRBD1 (5 bases). Looked up from germline, CDR1 is LGHNA and CDR2 is YNFKEQ. Trimming pared 1 base from V and 6 bases from J, leaving 9 bases between. The CDR3 runs to 13 residues. The CDR3 reads CASSQGQGQTQYF. The CDR3 DNA sequence: TGTGCCAGCAGCCAAGGGCAGGGCCAGACCCAGTACTTC.

The chain couples TRBV9 to TRBJ2-3, with D possibly TRBD1 on 5 matching bases. The V and J ends lost 6 bases and 4 bases respectively, with 12 bases between them. The CDR3 spans 13 residues. Germline V gene lookup returns CDR1 SGDLS and CDR2 YYNGEE. CDR3: CASTEGAADTQYF. Here the CDR3 DNA reads TGTGCCAGCACTGAAGGGGCAGCAGATACGCAGTATTTT.

This clonotype was observed at least ten times. The rearrangement uses TRBV11-2 and TRBJ1-5; unclear D gene. The germline V gene encodes CDR1 SGHAT and CDR2 FQNNGV. The CDR3 consists of 13 residues. V was clipped by 4 bases and J by 1 base, with 5 bases between them. The CDR3 DNA reads as TGTGCCAGCAGCTCCAACAGCAATCAGCCCCAGCATTTT. Amino acids: CASSSNSNQPQHF.

V is TRBV20-1 and J is TRBJ2-7, with 14 bases identical to TRBD2. The germline CDR1 and CDR2 sequences are DFQATT and SNEGSKA (reference sequence). V shed 6 bases, J shed 4 bases, and the junction held 11 bases outside the gene matches. The CDR3 spans 16 residues. CDR3 DNA sequence: TGCAGTGCGAGGGGACTAGCGGGAGTTGGAGCGTACGAGCAGTACTTC. It is translated as CSARGLAGVGAYEQYF.

This clonotype came up many times. The chain has TRBV20-1 and TRBJ2-5; 8 nucleotides align to TRBD2. V lost 6 bases and J lost 4; bases outside the gene matches: 7. Germline V CDR1 and CDR2: DFQATT, SNEGSKA (reference sequence). The CDR3 consists of 13 residues. This CDR3 reads CSAPSGRGETQYF. The DNA for the CDR3 is TGCAGTGCCCCCAGCGGGAGAGGAGAGACCCAGTACTTC.

The chain recombines TRBV7-9 with TRBJ1-5; 8 nucleotides align to TRBD1. Germline-derived CDR1 and CDR2 are SEHNR and FQNEAQ (reference sequence). J lost 3 bases, V lost 3 bases, and 1 base had no gene match. This CDR3 comprises 14 residues. The CDR3 bases are TGTGCCAGCAGCTTGACAGGGGTCAATCAGCCCCAGCATTTT. This encodes CASSLTGVNQPQHF.

This clonotype was picked up many times. The gene calls are TRBV28 and TRBJ1-6; unclear D gene. This CDR3 region has 13 residues. CDR1 MDHEN and CDR2 SYDVKM come from the germline V gene. Trimming took off 0 bases at V and 8 bases at J, with 5 bases between the two ends. The CDR3 is CASSLWTYSPLHF. The CDR3 DNA reads TGTGCCAGCAGTTTATGGACCTATTCACCCCTCCACTTT. Together with reference TRBV28 and TRBJ1-6, the CDR3 gives the full variable domain: DVKVTQSSRYLVKRTGEKVFLECVQDMDHENMFWYRQDPGLGLRLIYFSYDVKMKEKGDIPEGYSVSREKKERFSLILESASTNQTSMYLCASSLWTYSPLHFGNGTRLTVT.